The 3 T cell receptor beta chains presented below share a single source sample, sequenced in a study of Graves' ophthalmopathy and Graves' hyperthyroidism. Amplifying from RNA transcripts, the study obtained TCR beta CDR3 regions. Second-round multiplex PCR followed a first-round RT-PCR using HTBI primers. TCRdb re-analysed the multiplex PCR reads in MiXCR, keeping a single row per CDR3 protein. The sample carries about 620,000 distinct CDR3 sequences, about 20% recorded once. Material for sequencing was peripheral blood. Receptors were obtained from a woman aged 18-29 years with stable Graves' hyperthyroidism. Some clones in this sample may be carry-over from other donors' samples.

This clonotype appeared many times. V is TRBV20-1 and J is TRBJ2-4, with 8 positions matching TRBD1. With 5 bases clipped from V and 6 bases from J, the junction kept 9 bases outside the gene matches. From germline, CDR1 is DFQATT and CDR2 SNEGSKA (reference sequence). The CDR3 covers 14 residues. CDR3: CSADRGSSGNIQYF. DNA of the CDR3: TGCAGTGCTGACAGGGGATCTTCGGGAAACATTCAGTACTTC.

This clonotype appeared many times. The chain carries TRBV10-2 and TRBJ2-2; D call uncertain. Trimming pared 6 bases from V and 5 bases from J, leaving 7 bases between. The germline V gene has CDR1 WSHSY and CDR2 SAAADI. This CDR3 region has 12 residues. DNA for the CDR3: TGCGCCAGCAGGATGGGAACCGGGGAGCTGTTTTTT. It encodes CASRMGTGELFF.

This clonotype has a count of ten or more. V and J are TRBV19 and TRBJ1-5, with a weak D call TRBD1 (5 bases). Trimming removed 4 bases from V and 9 bases from J, with 13 bases in between. This CDR3 spans 13 amino acids. Per the germline V gene, CDR1 is LNHDA and CDR2 is SQIVND (reference sequence). The DNA of the CDR3 is TGTGCCAGTAGTACCAGGGCAGTTCCGCCCCAGCATTTT. Its protein is CASSTRAVPPQHF.